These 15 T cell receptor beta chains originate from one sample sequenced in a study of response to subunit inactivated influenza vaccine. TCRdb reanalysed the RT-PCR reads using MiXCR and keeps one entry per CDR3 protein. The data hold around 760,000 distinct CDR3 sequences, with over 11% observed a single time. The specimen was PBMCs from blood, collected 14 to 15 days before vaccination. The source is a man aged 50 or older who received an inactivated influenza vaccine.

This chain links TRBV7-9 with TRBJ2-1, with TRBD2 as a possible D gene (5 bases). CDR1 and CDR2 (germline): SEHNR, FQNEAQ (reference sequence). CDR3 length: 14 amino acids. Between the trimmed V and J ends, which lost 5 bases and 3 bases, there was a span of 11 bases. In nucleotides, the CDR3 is TGTGCCAGCAGCGGGAGAGGTCTCTACAATGAGCAGTTCTTC. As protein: CASSGRGLYNEQFF.

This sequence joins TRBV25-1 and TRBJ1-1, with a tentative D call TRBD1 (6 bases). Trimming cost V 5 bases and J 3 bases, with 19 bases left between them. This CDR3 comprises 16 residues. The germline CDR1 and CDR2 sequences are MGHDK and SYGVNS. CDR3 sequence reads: CASSPSTWGLHTEAFF. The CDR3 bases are TGTGCCAGCAGTCCCTCCACGTGGGGGCTTCACACTGAAGCTTTCTTT.

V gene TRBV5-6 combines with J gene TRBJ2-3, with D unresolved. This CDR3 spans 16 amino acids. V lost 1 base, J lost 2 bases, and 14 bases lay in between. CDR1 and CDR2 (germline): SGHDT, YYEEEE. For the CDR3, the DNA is TGTGCCAGCAGCTTGATCGGAAGCAGAGCCACAGATACGCAGTATTTT. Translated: CASSLIGSRATDTQYF.

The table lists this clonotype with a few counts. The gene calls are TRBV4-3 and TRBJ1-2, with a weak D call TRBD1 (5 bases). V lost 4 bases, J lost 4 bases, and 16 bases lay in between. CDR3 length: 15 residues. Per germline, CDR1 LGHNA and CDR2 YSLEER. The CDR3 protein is CASSPDLGVGYGYTF. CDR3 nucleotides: TGCGCCAGCAGCCCCGACCTGGGGGTTGGCTATGGCTACACCTTC.

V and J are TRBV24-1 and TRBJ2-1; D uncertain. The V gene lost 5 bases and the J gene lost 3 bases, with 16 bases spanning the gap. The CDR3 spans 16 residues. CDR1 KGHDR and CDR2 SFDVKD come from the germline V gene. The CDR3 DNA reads TGTGCCACCAGTGTATCCGATCCCTCGTACTACAATGAGCAGTTCTTC. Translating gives CATSVSDPSYYNEQFF.

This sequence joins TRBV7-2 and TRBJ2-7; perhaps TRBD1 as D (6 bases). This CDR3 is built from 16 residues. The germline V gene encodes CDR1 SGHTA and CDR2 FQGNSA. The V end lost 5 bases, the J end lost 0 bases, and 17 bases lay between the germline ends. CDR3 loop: CASSRPGTGSSYEQYF. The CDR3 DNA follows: TGTGCCAGCAGCCGTCCTGGAACAGGGAGCTCCTACGAGCAGTACTTC.

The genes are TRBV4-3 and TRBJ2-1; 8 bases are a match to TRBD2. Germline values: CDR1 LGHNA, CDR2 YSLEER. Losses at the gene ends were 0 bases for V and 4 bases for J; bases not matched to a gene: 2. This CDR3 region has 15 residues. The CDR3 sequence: CASSQEASGYNEQFF. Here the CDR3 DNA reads TGCGCCAGCAGCCAAGAGGCTAGCGGGTACAATGAGCAGTTCTTC.

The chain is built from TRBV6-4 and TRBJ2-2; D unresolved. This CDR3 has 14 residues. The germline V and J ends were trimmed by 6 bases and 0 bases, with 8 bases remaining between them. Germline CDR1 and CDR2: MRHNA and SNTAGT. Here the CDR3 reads CASRGTPNTGELFF. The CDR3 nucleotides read TGTGCCAGCAGGGGTACCCCGAACACCGGGGAGCTGTTTTTT.

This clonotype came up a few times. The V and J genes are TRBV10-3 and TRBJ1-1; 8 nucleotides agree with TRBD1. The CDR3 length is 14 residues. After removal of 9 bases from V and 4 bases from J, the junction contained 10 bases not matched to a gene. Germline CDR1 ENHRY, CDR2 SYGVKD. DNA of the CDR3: TGTGCCATAGCAGGACAGGGCCAACTCACTGAAGCTTTCTTT. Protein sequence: CAIAGQGQLTEAFF.

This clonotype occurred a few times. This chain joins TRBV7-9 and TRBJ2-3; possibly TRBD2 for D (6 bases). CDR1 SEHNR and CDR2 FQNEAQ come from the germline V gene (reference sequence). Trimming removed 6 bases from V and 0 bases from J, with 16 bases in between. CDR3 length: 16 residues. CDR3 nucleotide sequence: TGTGCCAGCAGAAGACAGCGGGTGAGAAGCACAGATACGCAGTATTTT. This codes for CASRRQRVRSTDTQYF.

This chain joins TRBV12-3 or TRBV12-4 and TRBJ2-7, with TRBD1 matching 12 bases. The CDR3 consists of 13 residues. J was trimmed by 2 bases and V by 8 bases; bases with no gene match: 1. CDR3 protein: CASGDRGPYEQYF. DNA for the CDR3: TGTGCCAGCGGGGACAGGGGGCCCTACGAGCAGTACTTC.

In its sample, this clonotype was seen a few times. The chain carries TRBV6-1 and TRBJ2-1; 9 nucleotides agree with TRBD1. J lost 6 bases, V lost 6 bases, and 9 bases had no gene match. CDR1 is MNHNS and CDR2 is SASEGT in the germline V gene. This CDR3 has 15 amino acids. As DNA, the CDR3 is TGTGCCAGCAGACGTGCTGGGACAGGGTTCAATGAGCAGTTCTTC. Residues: CASRRAGTGFNEQFF.

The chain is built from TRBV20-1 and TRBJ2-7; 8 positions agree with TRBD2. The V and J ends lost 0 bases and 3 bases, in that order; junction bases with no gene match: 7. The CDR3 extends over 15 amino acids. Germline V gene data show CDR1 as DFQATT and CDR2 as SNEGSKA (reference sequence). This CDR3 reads CSARDLTSGVYEQYF. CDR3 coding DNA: TGCAGTGCTAGAGATTTAACTAGCGGAGTCTACGAGCAGTACTTC.

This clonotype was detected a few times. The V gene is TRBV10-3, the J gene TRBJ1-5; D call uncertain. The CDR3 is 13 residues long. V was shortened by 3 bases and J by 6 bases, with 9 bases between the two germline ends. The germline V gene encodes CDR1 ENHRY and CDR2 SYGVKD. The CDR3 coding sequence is TGTGCCATCAGTGAAATGGAGCGTCAGCCCCAGCATTTT. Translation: CAISEMERQPQHF.

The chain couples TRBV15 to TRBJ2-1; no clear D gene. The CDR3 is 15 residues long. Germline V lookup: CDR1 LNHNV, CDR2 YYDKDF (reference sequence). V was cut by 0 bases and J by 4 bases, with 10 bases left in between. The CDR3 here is CATSREAEVYNEQFF. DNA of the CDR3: TGTGCCACCAGCAGAGAAGCCGAAGTTTACAATGAGCAGTTCTTC.